One sample yielded the 24 T cell receptor beta chains listed below, sequenced in a study of shared clonotypes between healthy human individuals. Terminally differentiated effector memory CD45RA+ cells were left out of the naive CD8 fraction, which was CD45RO-negative and positively selected for CCR7. The protocol was immunoSEQ multiplex PCR, while the TCRdb copy is restricted to in-frame clones and leaves out a portion. The table includes about 600,000 clones, roughly 96% detected once. The sequenced sample was naive CD8+ T cells sorted from blood. These receptors were obtained from a woman aged 25 to 39 in good health.

V gene TRBV29-1 combines with J gene TRBJ2-2; 7 positions agree with TRBD1. Germline CDR1 SQVTM, CDR2 ANQGSEA. CDR3 length: 13 amino acids. V gave up 2 bases and J gave up 3 bases; unmatched junction bases: 0. The CDR3 region is CSVEQGDTGELFF. The CDR3 DNA follows: TGCAGCGTTGAACAGGGGGACACCGGGGAGCTGTTTTTT.

This chain uses TRBV2 with TRBJ2-2; 12 bases fit TRBD2. After removal of 6 bases from V and 1 base from J, the junction contained 6 bases not matched to a gene. Per germline, CDR1 SNHLY and CDR2 FYNNEI. The CDR3 consists of 17 residues. In DNA form, the CDR3 reads TGTGCCAGCAGCCCGACTAGCGGGAGTAAGAACACCGGGGAGCTGTTTTTT. This sequence encodes CASSPTSGSKNTGELFF.

The V gene is TRBV15, the J gene TRBJ2-7; no definite D call. The CDR3 spans 12 residues. Germline V CDR1 and CDR2: LNHNV, YYDKDF (reference sequence). Trimming pared 4 bases from V and 6 bases from J, leaving 10 bases between. CDR3 residues: CATSTPLLEQYF. The CDR3 DNA follows: TGTGCCACCAGCACCCCCCTTCTCGAGCAGTACTTC.

V and J are TRBV4-2 and TRBJ1-1, with D unresolved. Germline V lookup: CDR1 LGHNA, CDR2 YNFKEQ. This CDR3 region has 15 residues. The ends were cut back, 4 bases at V and 0 bases at J, with 12 bases in the middle. In DNA form, the CDR3 reads TGTGCCAGCAGCCCGGCGGGGAACATGAACACTGAAGCTTTCTTT. Translated: CASSPAGNMNTEAFF.

The chain uses TRBV28 and TRBJ1-1; TRBD1 is a possible D gene (5 bases). V dropped 5 bases and J dropped 1 base, with 11 bases sitting between them. The germline CDR1 and CDR2 sequences are MDHEN and SYDVKM. CDR3 length: 14 residues. CDR3 nucleotide sequence: TGTGCCAGCAGTCGAACGGGGGGGAACACTGAAGCTTTCTTT. Translation: CASSRTGGNTEAFF.

The chain is built from TRBV6-1 and TRBJ1-2, with D maybe TRBD1 (5 bases). The CDR3 is 15 residues long. The V gene's germline CDR1 is MNHNS and CDR2 SASEGT. The ends were cut back, 0 bases at V and 2 bases at J, with 10 bases in the middle. The CDR3 DNA is TGTGCCAGCAGTGAAGCCTCGGGACCGAACTATGGCTACACCTTC. This encodes CASSEASGPNYGYTF.

Concerning this clone: Other DNA sequences within the sample encode an identical CDR3. The CDR3 loop is CASSLTGSGANVLTF. In DNA, the CDR3 is TGTGCCAGCAGTTTAACCGGGTCTGGGGCCAACGTCCTGACTTTC. V gene TRBV27 combines with J gene TRBJ2-6; D gene ambiguous. Germline assignment: CDR1 MNHEY and CDR2 SMNVEV (reference sequence). V was clipped by 2 bases and J by 1 base, with 6 bases between them. The CDR3 consists of 15 residues.

This chain connects TRBV9 to TRBJ2-3; D perhaps matches TRBD2 (6 bases). V was pared by 0 bases and J by 4 bases, with 15 bases between. CDR3 length: 16 residues. Per the germline V gene, CDR1 is SGDLS and CDR2 is YYNGEE. This CDR3 reads CASSVATRLDSDTQYF. The DNA for the CDR3 is TGTGCCAGCAGCGTAGCTACCCGACTAGATTCAGATACGCAGTATTTT.

This chain connects TRBV13 to TRBJ2-1; TRBD2 matches 8 bases. This CDR3 has 16 residues. The junction had 2 bases not matched to a gene; V was cut back by 1 base and J by 0 bases. Germline V gene sequence: CDR1 PRHDT, CDR2 FYEKMQ (reference sequence). The CDR3 protein is CASSLEGLVSYNEQFF. The CDR3 DNA sequence: TGTGCCAGCAGCTTAGAGGGACTAGTCTCCTACAATGAGCAGTTCTTC.

This chain connects TRBV27 to TRBJ1-2; no clear D. From germline, CDR1 is MNHEY and CDR2 SMNVEV (reference sequence). CDR3 length: 14 amino acids. V was clipped by 4 bases and J by 6 bases, with 15 bases between them. The CDR3 DNA reads as TGTGCCAGCAGTTCCATGGAGGGAGTGGATGGCTACACCTTC. The encoded protein is CASSSMEGVDGYTF.

The genes are TRBV6-6 and TRBJ1-1; no definite D call. The CDR3 has 15 residues. The ends were cut back, 2 bases at V and 1 base at J, with 11 bases in the middle. CDR1 is MNHNY, CDR2 SVGAGI, per germline (reference sequence). In DNA form, the CDR3 reads TGTGCCAGCAGTTACGGGAGGGTGGGGAACACTGAAGCTTTCTTT. This encodes CASSYGRVGNTEAFF.

This clone was seen only once. The rearrangement uses TRBV28 and TRBJ2-7; 7 positions match TRBD1. Losses at the gene ends were 5 bases for V and 5 bases for J; bases not matched to a gene: 6. Per germline, CDR1 MDHEN and CDR2 SYDVKM. The length of the CDR3 is 13 residues. The CDR3 here is CASSTKDRDEQYF. CDR3 in DNA: TGTGCCAGCAGTACTAAAGACAGGGACGAGCAGTACTTC.

This clone was seen once. This rearrangement joins TRBV7-7 to TRBJ2-1, with TRBD2 matching 9 bases. Trimming cost V 5 bases and J 4 bases; bases outside gene matches: 6. Germline V gene sequence: CDR1 SSHAT, CDR2 FNYEAQ (reference sequence). This CDR3 region has 15 residues. The CDR3: CASSVGTSLYNEQFF. CDR3 DNA: TGTGCCAGCAGCGTCGGGACTAGCTTATACAATGAGCAGTTCTTC. Full variable domain (outside the CDR3, taken from reference TRBV7-7 and TRBJ2-1): GAGVSQSPRYKVTKRGQDVTLRCDPISSHATLYWYQQALGQGPEFLTYFNYEAQPDKSGLPSDRFSAERPEGSISTLTIQRTEQRDSAMYRCASSVGTSLYNEQFFGPGTRLTVL.

The rearrangement uses TRBV28 and TRBJ2-7; D call uncertain. The CDR3 covers 15 residues. Per germline, CDR1 MDHEN and CDR2 SYDVKM. V was pared by 4 bases and J by 5 bases, with 18 bases between. The CDR3 loop is CASSSSGDNSHEQYF. CDR3 DNA: TGTGCCAGCAGTTCTTCCGGAGATAATTCCCACGAGCAGTACTTC.

The rearrangement links TRBV7-9 to TRBJ1-2; D unclear. Germline values: CDR1 SEHNR, CDR2 FQNEAQ (reference sequence). The CDR3 covers 16 residues. V shed 1 base and J shed 5 bases, with 17 bases lying between them. The CDR3 DNA follows: TGTGCCAGCAGCTTAGGTAGCGACCGCGTGGTTTATGGCTACACCTTC. It yields the protein CASSLGSDRVVYGYTF.

This clone was seen once. The CDR3 loop reads CATALGWGNEQFF. The CDR3 DNA follows: TGTGCCACTGCCCTCGGGTGGGGCAATGAGCAGTTCTTC. The chain joins TRBV15 to TRBJ2-1; D is unclear. With 9 bases removed from V and 6 bases from J, the gap between germline ends came to 15 bases. Germline loops: CDR1 LNHNV, CDR2 YYDKDF (reference sequence). The CDR3 spans 13 residues.

The genes are TRBV4-1 and TRBJ2-1; 8 bases are shared with TRBD2. CDR3 size: 13 residues. The ends lost 1 base at V and 8 bases at J; junction bases unmatched: 1. CDR1 is MGHRA and CDR2 is YSYEKL in the germline V gene. CDR3 amino acids: CASSQAGGDEQFF. DNA for the CDR3: TGCGCCAGCAGCCAAGCCGGGGGGGATGAGCAGTTCTTC.

The rearrangement uses TRBV9 and TRBJ2-1, with 10 bases identical to TRBD2. V lost 2 bases to trimming and J lost 0 bases; unmatched junction nucleotides: 2. The CDR3 spans 16 residues. From germline, CDR1 is SGDLS and CDR2 YYNGEE. The DNA for the CDR3 is TGTGCCAGCAGCGTTTCTAGCGGGAGCTCCTACAATGAGCAGTTCTTC. This encodes CASSVSSGSSYNEQFF.

The chain combines TRBV9 with TRBJ1-2; 10 bases match TRBD1. CDR1 is SGDLS and CDR2 is YYNGEE in the germline V gene. The CDR3 spans 15 residues. V shed 2 bases and J 6 bases; nucleotides not matched to a gene: 7. CDR3 sequence: CASSVGTGVVDGYTF. CDR3 nucleotide sequence: TGTGCCAGCAGCGTGGGGACAGGGGTTGTGGATGGCTACACCTTC.

The V and J genes are TRBV6-1 and TRBJ2-5; no definite D call. The CDR3 has 16 amino acids. Trimming took 2 bases from V and 2 from J, leaving 15 bases between them. The V gene's germline CDR1 is MNHNS and CDR2 SASEGT. The CDR3 loop is CASSERWLGRQETQYF. The CDR3 coding sequence is TGTGCCAGCAGTGAACGGTGGCTAGGAAGACAAGAGACCCAGTACTTC.

J is TRBJ2-7 and V is TRBV30; 7 positions match TRBD2. The CDR3 is 13 residues long. V lost 0 bases, J lost 6 bases, and 5 bases stayed unmatched. Germline CDR1 and CDR2: GTSNPN and SVGIG (reference sequence). In DNA form, the CDR3 reads TGTGCCTGGAGTGTATCAGCGGGGCTCGAGCAGTACTTC. This sequence encodes CAWSVSAGLEQYF.

The sample holds one count of this clone. V is TRBV7-9 and J is TRBJ1-2, with no clear D. Germline V gene sequence: CDR1 SEHNR, CDR2 FQNEAQ (reference sequence). V lost 3 bases, J lost 4 bases, and 9 bases lay in between. CDR3 length: 13 amino acids. CDR3 DNA: TGTGCCAGCAGCTTGGCCGGACCCTATGGCTACACCTTC. It is translated as CASSLAGPYGYTF.

The rearrangement links TRBV28 to TRBJ2-7, with 8 bases aligning to TRBD2. Germline CDR1 reads MDHEN; CDR2 reads SYDVKM. This CDR3 spans 13 amino acids. The V gene end was trimmed by 3 bases and the J gene end by 4 bases; junction bases not matched to a gene: 2. The CDR3: CASSLLAGYEQYF. CDR3 sequence (DNA): TGTGCCAGCAGTTTGCTAGCGGGTTACGAGCAGTACTTC.

The V and J genes are TRBV5-1 and TRBJ2-7; D is unresolved. This CDR3 is built from 14 residues. V was cut by 4 bases and J by 3 bases, with 14 bases left in between. From germline, CDR1 is SGHRS and CDR2 YFSETQ. In DNA form, the CDR3 reads TGCGCCAGCAGCGAGACCGGGCCTCTCTACGAGCAGTACTTC. Translating gives CASSETGPLYEQYF.